One sample yielded the 23 T cell receptor beta chains listed below, sequenced in a study of long-term antiretroviral therapy in people with HIV. Version v3.0 of the immunoSEQ assay was performed at survey level. Libraries were prepared by immunoSEQ multiplex PCR; TCRdb keeps only in-frame clonotypes and omits some of them. This table has some 20,000 clones, roughly 75% appearing once. The specimen comprised unsorted PBMCs, sampled 2.9 years after starting antiretroviral therapy. The receptors derive from a woman under 40 with HIV.

The chain combines TRBV27 with TRBJ1-1, with 10 bases lining up with TRBD1. Germline V lookup: CDR1 MNHEY, CDR2 SMNVEV (reference sequence). The trim removed 6 bases at V and 3 bases at J, leaving 10 bases unmatched. CDR3 length: 16 amino acids. The CDR3 loop is CASRLRDRGPDTEAFF. The CDR3, as DNA: TGTGCCAGCAGACTTCGGGACAGGGGACCGGACACTGAAGCTTTCTTT.

The rearrangement joins TRBV11-2 to TRBJ2-3; D gene uncertain. The V end was cut by 7 bases, the J end by 0 bases, with 20 bases between. This CDR3 region has 17 residues. Per the germline V gene, CDR1 is SGHAT and CDR2 is FQNNGV. CDR3 coding DNA: TGTGCCAGCACCAATTCGATAGTCGGATCTAGCACAGATACGCAGTATTTT. It encodes CASTNSIVGSSTDTQYF.

This chain uses TRBV7-9 with TRBJ1-1; a possible D gene is TRBD1 (6 bases). The germline CDR1 and CDR2 sequences are SEHNR and FQNEAQ (reference sequence). Trimming removed 0 bases from V and 8 bases from J, with 7 bases in between. The CDR3 sequence is 12 residues long. The CDR3: CASSLAGGEAFF. DNA for the CDR3: TGTGCCAGCAGCTTAGCGGGGGGCGAAGCTTTCTTT. Full variable domain (remainder filled in from reference TRBV7-9 and TRBJ1-1): DTGVSQNPRHKITKRGQNVTFRCDPISEHNRLYWYRQTLGQGPEFLTYFQNEAQLEKSRLLSDRFSAERPKGSFSTLEIQRTEQGDSAMYLCASSLAGGEAFFGQGTRLTVV.

Comments on this clone: This CDR3 is also generated by other DNA sequences in the sample. The chain joins TRBV6-5 to TRBJ1-1; D might be TRBD1 (6 bases). In germline, CDR1 is MNHEY, CDR2 SVGAGI. The CDR3 spans 14 residues. V was cut by 3 bases and J by 2 bases, with 10 bases left in between. The CDR3 sequence is CASSYRGDNTEAFF. The CDR3 bases are TGTGCCAGCAGTTATAGGGGGGATAACACTGAAGCTTTCTTT.

V gene TRBV5-1 combines with J gene TRBJ1-5, with a tentative D call TRBD1 (6 bases). CDR1 and CDR2 (germline): SGHRS, YFSETQ. The V end was cut by 2 bases, the J end by 11 bases, with 20 bases between. This CDR3 has 15 amino acids. CDR3 residues: CASSLGTSHAEAQHF. The CDR3 DNA sequence: TGCGCCAGCAGCTTAGGGACATCCCATGCTGAGGCCCAGCATTTT.

The V call is TRBV6-1, the J call TRBJ1-4; TRBD1 agrees at 8 bases. Germline-derived CDR1 and CDR2 are MNHNS and SASEGT. With V trimmed by 1 base and J by 12 bases, 1 base remained unmatched. The CDR3 spans 12 residues. Here the CDR3 reads CASSEVTGELFF. CDR3 DNA: TGTGCCAGCAGTGAAGTGACAGGGGAACTGTTTTTT.

The chain joins TRBV30 to TRBJ1-2; no definite D call. The V gene lost 0 bases and the J gene lost 3 bases, with 8 bases spanning the gap. Germline CDR1 and CDR2: GTSNPN and SVGIG (reference sequence). The CDR3 sequence is 13 residues long. CDR3 loop: CAWSVSGDYGYTF. CDR3 DNA sequence: TGTGCCTGGAGTGTAAGCGGCGACTATGGCTACACCTTC.

The rearrangement links TRBV21-1 to TRBJ1-1; the tabulated D call, TRBD1, remains unverified against the DNA. TRBV21-1 has pseudogene status. The CDR3 contains 15 residues. CDR3 in DNA: TGTGCCAGCAGCACCGAACAGGGGGGGGACACTGAAGCTTTCTTT. Translated: CASSTEQGGDTEAFF.

CDR3 sequence reads: CASSLLRRDRGQPNNEQFF. Here the CDR3 DNA reads TGTGCCAGCAGCCTTTTACGCCGGGACAGGGGCCAACCCAACAATGAGCAGTTCTTC. The chain employs TRBV11-2 and TRBJ2-1; 10 bases match TRBD1. Germline CDR1 is SGHAT and CDR2 is FQNNGV. Trimming cost V 5 bases and J 5 bases; bases outside gene matches: 18. The CDR3 is 19 residues long.

This clone turned up a few times. V usage is TRBV5-1 and J usage is TRBJ2-3, with D possibly being TRBD1 (5 bases). CDR3 size: 15 residues. Germline V gene lookup returns CDR1 SGHRS and CDR2 YFSETQ. V was trimmed by 1 base and J by 2 bases, leaving 11 bases between them. CDR3 nucleotides: TGCGCCAGCAGCTTGACAGGACCTTACACAGATACGCAGTATTTT. This sequence encodes CASSLTGPYTDTQYF.

The gene calls are TRBV18 and TRBJ2-2; TRBD2 aligns across 8 bases. J lost 0 bases, V lost 3 bases, and 6 bases had no gene match. The CDR3 loop spans 17 amino acids. CDR1 and CDR2 from the germline V gene are KGHSH and LQKENI. The CDR3 nucleotides read TGTGCCAGCTCACCCTACTCAGCGGGAGCGAACACCGGGGAGCTGTTTTTT. Protein sequence: CASSPYSAGANTGELFF.

The rearrangement uses TRBV2 and TRBJ2-7; a possible D gene is TRBD2 (6 bases). Trimming cost V 10 bases and J 1 base, with 14 bases left between them. CDR1 is SNHLY and CDR2 is FYNNEI in the germline V gene. This CDR3 has 13 residues. For the CDR3, the DNA is TGTGCCACCAGGAGGGGCGCGTCCTACGAGCAGTACTTC. Protein sequence: CATRRGASYEQYF.

The chain recombines TRBV6-6 with TRBJ1-5; TRBD1 is a possible D gene (6 bases). Germline CDR1 MNHNY, CDR2 SVGAGI (reference sequence). Trimming took 2 bases from V and 3 from J, leaving 8 bases between them. The CDR3 length is 14 residues. The CDR3 here is CASSYAGANQPQHF. As DNA, the CDR3 is TGTGCCAGCAGTTACGCGGGGGCCAATCAGCCCCAGCATTTT.

The chain combines TRBV5-1 with TRBJ2-3, with a possible D match to TRBD2 (5 bases). Deletions cut 2 bases from V and 1 base from J, with 14 bases between. Germline V lookup: CDR1 SGHRS, CDR2 YFSETQ. The CDR3 has 16 residues. The CDR3 reads CASSFLSAEGTDTQYF. The CDR3, as DNA: TGCGCCAGCAGCTTCCTTAGCGCCGAGGGCACAGATACGCAGTATTTT.

This rearrangement joins TRBV9 to TRBJ2-1; D possibly matches TRBD1 or TRBD2 (5 bases each). Trimming cost V 6 bases and J 6 bases, with 16 bases left between them. This CDR3 spans 14 amino acids. CDR1 SGDLS and CDR2 YYNGEE come from the germline V gene. CDR3 in amino acids: CASNSGKGGNEQFF. The CDR3 bases are TGTGCCAGCAACTCAGGGAAAGGAGGCAATGAGCAGTTCTTC.

The J gene is TRBJ1-1, the V gene TRBV5-8; D is perhaps TRBD1 (6 bases). Trimming left V 3 bases short and J 9 bases short, with 18 bases between. There are 14 residues in the CDR3. From germline, CDR1 is SGHTS and CDR2 YDEGEE. The CDR3 DNA reads TGTGCCAGCAGCTCCCCCAGGGGAATCAGAAAAGCTTTCTTT. Protein sequence: CASSSPRGIRKAFF.

This clone has just a few counts. The chain is built from TRBV6-1 and TRBJ1-1, with 8 bases aligning to TRBD1. The CDR3 has 15 amino acids. From germline, CDR1 is MNHNS and CDR2 SASEGT. V lost 8 bases and J lost 3; bases outside the gene matches: 11. This CDR3 reads CASEGGGTGDTEAFF. In DNA, the CDR3 is TGTGCCAGCGAGGGTGGGGGGACAGGTGACACTGAAGCTTTCTTT.

The chain carries TRBV5-1 and TRBJ2-3, with D perhaps assigned TRBD1 or TRBD2 (6 bases each). V was shortened by 3 bases and J by 4 bases, with 12 bases between the two germline ends. Germline values: CDR1 SGHRS, CDR2 YFSETQ. The CDR3 loop spans 14 amino acids. CDR3 DNA sequence: TGCGCCAGCAGCTGGGGGGCCGAGGCAGATACGCAGTATTTT. This codes for CASSWGAEADTQYF. Using reference TRBV5-1 and TRBJ2-3 for the parts outside the CDR3, the full variable domain is KAGVTQTPRYLIKTRGQQVTLSCSPISGHRSVSWYQQTPGQGLQFLFEYFSETQRNKGNFPGRFSGRQFSNSRSEMNVSTLELGDSALYLCASSWGAEADTQYFGPGTRLTVL.

V gene TRBV30 combines with J gene TRBJ1-1, with D maybe TRBD1 (5 bases). The CDR3 covers 15 residues. V gave up 6 bases and J gave up 0 bases, with 17 bases separating them. CDR1 and CDR2 from the germline V gene are GTSNPN and SVGIG (reference sequence). CDR3 sequence (DNA): TGTGCCTGTTACCGACCAGGGAGAATGAACACTGAAGCTTTCTTT. The encoded protein is CACYRPGRMNTEAFF.

This chain joins TRBV11-1 and TRBJ1-3; D is uncertain. Germline CDR1 is SGHAT and CDR2 is FQDESV (reference sequence). There are 16 residues in the CDR3. Trimming removed 5 bases at V and 10 bases at J, with 24 bases between. The CDR3 DNA reads TGTGCCAGCAGCCCAACACCGGCAACCAGGTGGATGACCATATATTTT. Translation gives CASSPTPATRWMTIYF.

This chain uses TRBV19 with TRBJ1-2, with 7 bases matching TRBD1. The germline V gene has CDR1 LNHDA and CDR2 SQIVND (reference sequence). With V trimmed by 4 bases and J by 1 base, 9 bases remained unmatched. The CDR3 extends over 16 amino acids. The CDR3 protein is CASSTGQRVINYGYTF. CDR3 bases: TGTGCCAGTAGTACGGGACAGAGAGTAATTAACTATGGCTACACCTTC.

This rearrangement joins TRBV10-1 to TRBJ1-1; D remains unclear. The germline V and J ends were trimmed by 0 bases and 4 bases, with 12 bases remaining between them. CDR1 and CDR2 from the germline V gene are WNHNN and SYGVQD (reference sequence). This CDR3 has 15 amino acids. The CDR3 region has the DNA TGCGCCAGCAGTGAGTCGCGAGGGTTGAGCACTGAAGCTTTCTTT. Its protein is CASSESRGLSTEAFF.

The genes are TRBV5-5 and TRBJ2-3, with 10 nucleotides matching TRBD2. V trimming: 7 bases; J trimming: 5 bases; junction bases outside the gene matches: 13. The CDR3 has 16 amino acids. Looked up from germline, CDR1 is SGHKS and CDR2 is YYEKEE (reference sequence). The CDR3 sequence is CASDLLPAGGRDTQYF. CDR3 nucleotides: TGTGCCAGCGATCTCCTTCCAGCGGGGGGGCGAGATACGCAGTATTTT.